The source of this T cell receptor (beta chain) is a study of Graves' ophthalmopathy and Graves' hyperthyroidism. This clonotype has a single count. Antigen specificity is unknown. RNA transcripts were the template, and TCR beta CDR3 regions were amplified from them. Second-round multiplex PCR came after first-round RT-PCR with HTBI primers. TCRdb independently ran MiXCR on the multiplex PCR reads; one entry per CDR3 protein. The sample shows about 700,000 distinct CDR3 sequences, 35% to 50% of them seen only once. This CDR3 region has 16 residues. Losses at the gene ends were 3 bases for V and 7 bases for J; bases not matched to a gene: 9. Germline V gene sequence: CDR1 SEHNR, CDR2 FQNEAQ (reference sequence). The study, taken as a whole, reports: Also, most clonotypes expanded in the thyroid above 0.001 frequency appeared in blood.

Material for sequencing was peripheral blood. The receptor was isolated from an adult man with Graves' ophthalmopathy. The J gene is TRBJ1-6, the V gene TRBV7-9; 7 bases fit TRBD1. The CDR3 nucleotides are TGTGCCAGCAGCTTGGGGGACAGCTTAGTGAATTCACCCCTCCACTTT. This sequence encodes CASSLGDSLVNSPLHF.